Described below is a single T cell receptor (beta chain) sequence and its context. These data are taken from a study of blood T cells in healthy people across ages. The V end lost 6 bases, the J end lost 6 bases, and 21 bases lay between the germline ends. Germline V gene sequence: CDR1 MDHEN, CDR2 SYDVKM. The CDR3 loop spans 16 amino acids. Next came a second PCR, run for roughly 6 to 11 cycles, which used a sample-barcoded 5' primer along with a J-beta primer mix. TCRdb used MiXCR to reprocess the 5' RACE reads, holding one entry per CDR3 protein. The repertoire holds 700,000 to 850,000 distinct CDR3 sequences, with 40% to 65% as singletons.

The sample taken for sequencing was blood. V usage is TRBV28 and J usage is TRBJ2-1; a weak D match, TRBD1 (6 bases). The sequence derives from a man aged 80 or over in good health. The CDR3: CASRSNRAPGGNEQFF. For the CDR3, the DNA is TGTGCCAGCAGGTCTAACAGGGCCCCTGGGGGCAATGAGCAGTTCTTC.